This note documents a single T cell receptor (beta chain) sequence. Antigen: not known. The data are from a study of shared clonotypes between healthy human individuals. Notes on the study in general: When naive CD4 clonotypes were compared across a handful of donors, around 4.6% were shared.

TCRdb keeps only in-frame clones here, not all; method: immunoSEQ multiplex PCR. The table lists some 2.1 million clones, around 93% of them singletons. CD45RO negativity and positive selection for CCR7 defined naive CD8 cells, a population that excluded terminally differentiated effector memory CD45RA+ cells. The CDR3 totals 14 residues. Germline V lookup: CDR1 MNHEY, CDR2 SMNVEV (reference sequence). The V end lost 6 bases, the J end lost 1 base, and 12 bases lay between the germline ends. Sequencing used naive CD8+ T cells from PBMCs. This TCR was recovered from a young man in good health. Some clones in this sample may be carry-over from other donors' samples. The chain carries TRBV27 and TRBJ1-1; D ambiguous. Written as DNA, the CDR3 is TGTGCCAGCAGAGGCTACAGCCAGAACACTGAAGCTTTCTTT. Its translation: CASRGYSQNTEAFF.